The source of this T cell receptor (beta chain) is a study of blood T cell repertoires in COVID-19. Study as a whole: Samples of COVID-19 (acute and convalescent) were obtained from the United States, Italy and Spain. PBMCs, B-cell-depleted T cells, or T cells provided the cDNA or gDNA that made up the material.

In Seattle, patients joined the study during active infection and were tracked longitudinally. Original data processing: Nucleated cell number was recorded as an estimate derived from reference gene primer amplification. Profiling relied on immunoSEQ multiplex PCR, and the TCRdb table lists in-frame clones only, not all of them. V and J calls and clone size are copied from that table; D and trimming were computed from the DNA. The table records fewer than 650,000 clones, around 90% of them present only once. The CDR3 is 14 residues long. Germline values: CDR1 MNHNY, CDR2 SVGAGI (reference sequence). As concerns this clone: The junction differs from germline at one of its ends, possibly a read error.

The chain couples TRBV6-6 to TRBJ1-6; 8 nucleotides align to TRBD1. Sequenced material: peripheral blood. The receptor's source is a woman aged 45 to 65 with COVID-19, enrolled during active disease. CDR3 in DNA: TGTGCCGGCAGATTGGGACAGGATAATTCACCCCTCCACTTT. Its protein is CAGRLGQDNSPLHF.